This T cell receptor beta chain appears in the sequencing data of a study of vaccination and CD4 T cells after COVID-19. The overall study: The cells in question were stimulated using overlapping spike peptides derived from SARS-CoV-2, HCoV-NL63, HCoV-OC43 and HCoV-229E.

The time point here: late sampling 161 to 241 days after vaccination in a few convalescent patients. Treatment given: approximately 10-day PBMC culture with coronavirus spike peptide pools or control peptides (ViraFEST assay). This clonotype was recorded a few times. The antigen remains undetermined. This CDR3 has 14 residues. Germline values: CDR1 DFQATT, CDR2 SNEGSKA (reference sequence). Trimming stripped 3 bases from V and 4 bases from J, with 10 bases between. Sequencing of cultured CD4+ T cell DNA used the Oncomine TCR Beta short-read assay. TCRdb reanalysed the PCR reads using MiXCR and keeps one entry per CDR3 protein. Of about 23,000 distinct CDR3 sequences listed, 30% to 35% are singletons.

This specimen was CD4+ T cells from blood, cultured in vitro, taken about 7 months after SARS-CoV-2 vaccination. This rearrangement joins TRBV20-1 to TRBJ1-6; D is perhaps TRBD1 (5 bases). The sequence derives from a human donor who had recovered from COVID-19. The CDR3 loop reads CSASSGTYNSPLHF. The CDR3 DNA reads TGCAGTGCTAGCTCCGGGACGTATAATTCACCCCTCCACTTT.